These 17 T cell receptor beta chains share one sample of origin, sequenced in a study of shared clonotypes between healthy human individuals. CD8 cells classed as naive were CD45RO-negative and positively selected for CCR7, excluding terminally differentiated effector memory CD45RA+ cells. The method was immunoSEQ multiplex PCR; TCRdb's version includes in-frame clones alone and lacks a portion of them. The data show around 580,000 clones, with 95% to 98% seen just once and roughly 0.29% held by the top ten. The specimen was naive CD8+ T cells sorted from blood. The receptor set was obtained from a man between 25 and 39 years old in good health.

The chain has TRBV27 and TRBJ2-7; TRBD1 agrees at 8 bases. Germline CDR1 MNHEY, CDR2 SMNVEV (reference sequence). The CDR3 loop spans 14 amino acids. The trim removed 5 bases at V and 3 bases at J, leaving 6 bases unmatched. The CDR3 protein is CASSPPDRGYEQYF. In DNA, the CDR3 is TGTGCCAGCAGTCCCCCCGACAGGGGCTACGAGCAGTACTTC.

The rearrangement uses TRBV4-3 and TRBJ2-7, with a possible D match to TRBD2 (5 bases). Trimming pared 3 bases from V and 3 bases from J, leaving 21 bases between. The germline V gene has CDR1 LGHNA and CDR2 YSLEER. The CDR3 has 17 amino acids. The CDR3 spells CASSQYLARAEYYEQYF. DNA for the CDR3: TGCGCCAGCAGCCAGTACCTAGCCCGAGCTGAATACTACGAGCAGTACTTC.

V gene TRBV19 combines with J gene TRBJ2-4; no clear D gene. CDR3 length: 14 residues. Trimming cost V 1 base and J 4 bases, with 8 bases left between them. Germline CDR1 reads LNHDA; CDR2 reads SQIVND (reference sequence). CDR3 protein: CASSIASLKNIQYF. CDR3 nucleotide sequence: TGTGCCAGTAGTATAGCCTCCCTTAAAAACATTCAGTACTTC.

In nucleotides, the CDR3 is TGCAGCGTAAACAGTGGAGGGGATTATGGCTACACCTTC. Amino acid sequence: CSVNSGGDYGYTF. The rearrangement links TRBV29-1 to TRBJ1-2; D perhaps matches TRBD1 (5 bases). V dropped 6 bases and J dropped 5 bases, with 16 bases sitting between them. CDR1 is SQVTM and CDR2 is ANQGSEA in the germline V gene. The CDR3 covers 13 residues.

The gene calls are TRBV28 and TRBJ2-5; the D gene is possibly TRBD2 (6 bases). V lost 4 bases and J lost 7, with 10 bases in between. The germline V gene encodes CDR1 MDHEN and CDR2 SYDVKM. The CDR3 is 12 amino acids. The CDR3 is CASSSGGGTQYF. The DNA for the CDR3 is TGTGCCAGCAGTTCCGGGGGTGGGACCCAGTACTTC.

This chain uses TRBV7-9 with TRBJ2-5, with 9 bases aligning to TRBD1. V lost 2 bases, J lost 0 bases, and 4 bases stayed unmatched. The CDR3 sequence is 16 residues long. Per germline, CDR1 SEHNR and CDR2 FQNEAQ (reference sequence). CDR3 amino acids: CASSLRTGENQETQYF. DNA of the CDR3: TGTGCCAGCAGCTTACGGACAGGGGAGAACCAAGAGACCCAGTACTTC.

V usage is TRBV27 and J usage is TRBJ1-1; D possibly corresponds to TRBD1 (5 bases). V dropped 10 bases and J dropped 1 base, with 10 bases sitting between them. The germline CDR1 and CDR2 sequences are MNHEY and SMNVEV (reference sequence). The CDR3 loop spans 12 amino acids. Here the CDR3 reads CATRRGNTEAFF. Here the CDR3 DNA reads TGTGCCACCCGGAGGGGGAACACTGAAGCTTTCTTT.

This chain joins TRBV6-5 and TRBJ2-1, with 12 bases identical to TRBD2. The germline V gene encodes CDR1 MNHEY and CDR2 SVGAGI. This CDR3 has 15 residues. The V gene end was trimmed by 5 bases and the J gene end by 5 bases; junction bases not matched to a gene: 4. For the CDR3, the DNA is TGTGCCAGCAGTAAACTAGCGGGAGGTAACAATGAGCAGTTCTTC. This translates into CASSKLAGGNNEQFF.

The gene calls are TRBV25-1 and TRBJ2-1; D could derive from TRBD1 or TRBD2 (5 bases each). This CDR3 is 13 amino acids long. Trimming stripped 5 bases from V and 7 bases from J, with 12 bases between. CDR1 is MGHDK and CDR2 is SYGVNS in the germline V gene. Here the CDR3 DNA reads TGTGCCAGCAGTTTCGGGGCAGGGAATGAGCAGTTCTTC. Amino acid sequence: CASSFGAGNEQFF.

The CDR3 coding sequence is TGTGCCAGCAGCTTTCCCCGGACAGGGGAGTACGAGCAGTACTTC. Its protein is CASSFPRTGEYEQYF. The rearrangement links TRBV7-9 to TRBJ2-7, with 9 bases matching TRBD1. The trim removed 3 bases at V and 4 bases at J, leaving 7 bases unmatched. The germline V gene has CDR1 SEHNR and CDR2 FQNEAQ (reference sequence). The CDR3 length is 15 residues.

The chain uses TRBV27 and TRBJ2-1, with unresolved D. Germline V gene lookup returns CDR1 MNHEY and CDR2 SMNVEV (reference sequence). Trimming pared 2 bases from V and 7 bases from J, leaving 9 bases between. This CDR3 is 13 amino acids long. The CDR3: CASSLTSGNEQFF. CDR3 DNA: TGTGCCAGCAGTTTAACGTCCGGGAATGAGCAGTTCTTC.

The rearrangement joins TRBV21-1 to TRBJ1-2; TRBD1 reflects the table's D call only, with no check against the DNA. TRBV21-1 is described as a pseudogene. This CDR3 is built from 16 residues. CDR3 sequence (DNA): TGTGCCAGCAGCAAAAATACCGGGACAGGGGTCGGTGGCTACACCTTC. Amino acid sequence: CASSKNTGTGVGGYTF.

The chain joins TRBV29-1 to TRBJ2-1; a possible D gene is TRBD2 (6 bases). The CDR3 totals 16 residues. The V gene lost 5 bases and the J gene lost 4 bases, with 21 bases spanning the gap. Germline V gives CDR1 SQVTM, CDR2 ANQGSEA. This CDR3 is CSVPENPSGWYNEQFF. DNA for the CDR3: TGCAGCGTTCCTGAAAACCCAAGCGGGTGGTACAATGAGCAGTTCTTC.

The V call is TRBV5-1, the J call TRBJ2-7, with 10 nucleotides matching TRBD1. With V trimmed by 4 bases and J by 1 base, 8 bases remained unmatched. Germline lookup yields CDR1 SGHRS and CDR2 YFSETQ. This CDR3 contains 16 residues. CDR3 amino acids: CASSAPDRGSSYEQYF. The DNA for the CDR3 is TGCGCCAGCAGCGCCCCGGACAGGGGGTCTTCCTACGAGCAGTACTTC. The full variable domain, its missing parts supplied by reference TRBV5-1 and TRBJ2-7, is KAGVTQTPRYLIKTRGQQVTLSCSPISGHRSVSWYQQTPGQGLQFLFEYFSETQRNKGNFPGRFSGRQFSNSRSEMNVSTLELGDSALYLCASSAPDRGSSYEQYFGPGTRLTVT.

The gene calls are TRBV7-9 and TRBJ2-5; 10 bases are a match to TRBD1. CDR1 is SEHNR, CDR2 FQNEAQ, per germline (reference sequence). This CDR3 has 16 amino acids. V shed 0 bases, J shed 5 bases, and the junction held 6 bases outside the gene matches. This CDR3 is CASSLAMGQGTETQYF. In nucleotides, the CDR3 is TGTGCCAGCAGCTTAGCGATGGGACAGGGGACCGAGACCCAGTACTTC.

This sequence joins TRBV13 and TRBJ2-1; 9 bases are a match to TRBD2. The germline V gene has CDR1 PRHDT and CDR2 FYEKMQ (reference sequence). Trimming at V came to 5 bases and at J to 4 bases, leaving 6 bases not matched to a gene. The CDR3 consists of 15 residues. CDR3 coding DNA: TGTGCCAGCAGCGTCCGGCTAGCGGGGTACAATGAGCAGTTCTTC. This sequence encodes CASSVRLAGYNEQFF.

The chain combines TRBV7-9 with TRBJ2-1; no clear D gene. Germline V gene data show CDR1 as SEHNR and CDR2 as FQNEAQ (reference sequence). The CDR3 has 12 residues. Trimming left V 3 bases short and J 11 bases short, with 11 bases between. CDR3 protein: CASSFGNSQQFF. CDR3 DNA: TGTGCCAGCAGCTTTGGGAACAGCCAGCAGTTCTTC.